This T cell receptor beta chain was found in a study of T-cell memory formation after mild COVID-19. About the study: TCR clusters largely stayed donor specific. General study findings and limits: Detection of some responders pre-infection suggested pre-existing cross-reactive memory T cells participated. Confirmation was lacking for SARS-CoV-2 specificity of second-wave clones that peaked on day 37.

This clonotype was counted many times. The antigen is unknown. Amplification by 5'RACE using constant-segment primers produced TCR alpha and TCR beta cDNA libraries that carried sample barcodes and UMIs. MiXCR was run by TCRdb on the 5' RACE reads, yielding one entry per CDR3 protein. This sample has 200,000 to 250,000 distinct CDR3 sequences, with approximately 9% found just once. There are 15 residues in the CDR3. The ends lost 4 bases at V and 5 bases at J; junction bases unmatched: 9. CDR1 and CDR2 (germline): SGHRS, YFSETQ. This chain connects TRBV5-1 to TRBJ2-5; the match to TRBD1 covers 9 bases. Sequences were obtained from PBMCs or a T cell subset sorted from them (not recorded which). This sequence originates from a man between 18 and 35 years old who had mild COVID-19 (a few samples of this study predate the infection). Cell type and time point are not known. CDR3 coding DNA: TGCGCCAGCAGCCCCCTGACAGGGGGGTTGGAGACCCAGTACTTC. This sequence encodes CASSPLTGGLETQYF. Supplemented by reference TRBV5-1 and TRBJ2-5, the full variable domain reads KAGVTQTPRYLIKTRGQQVTLSCSPISGHRSVSWYQQTPGQGLQFLFEYFSETQRNKGNFPGRFSGRQFSNSRSEMNVSTLELGDSALYLCASSPLTGGLETQYFGPGTRLLVL.